Below, 16 T cell receptor beta chains from the same sample are listed, as sequenced in a study of T cell repertoires in cytomegalovirus infection. TCRdb reanalysed the reads using MiXCR and keeps one entry per CDR3 protein. The data contain approximately 110,000 distinct CDR3 sequences, 32% of them seen just once; the ten biggest clones take up 58%. Which antigens these TCRs recognize remains unknown. This specimen consisted of CD8+ T cells from cultured PBMCs, obtained from culture after CMV antigen stimulation. The receptors originated from a human donor in good health (CMV status not recorded). Some clones in this sample may be carry-over from other donors' samples.

The chain employs TRBV20-1 and TRBJ2-3; either TRBD1 or TRBD2 may fit D (5 bases each). Germline loops: CDR1 DFQATT, CDR2 SNEGSKA (reference sequence). Trimming shortened V by 0 bases and J by 6 bases, and 16 bases separated the two germline ends. CDR3 size: 15 residues. CDR3: CSARDPGTPSDTQYF. The CDR3 region has the DNA TGCAGTGCTAGAGACCCCGGGACGCCATCGGATACGCAGTATTTT.

There are a few counts of this clonotype. The genes are TRBV9 and TRBJ2-1; the D call may be TRBD1 or TRBD2 (7 bases each). Looked up from germline, CDR1 is SGDLS and CDR2 is YYNGEE. V was shortened by 4 bases and J by 7 bases, with 21 bases between the two germline ends. The CDR3 sequence is 16 residues long. CDR3 loop: CASSPGGGIITNEQFF. The CDR3 DNA follows: TGTGCCAGCAGCCCAGGGGGGGGAATAATTACGAATGAGCAGTTCTTC.

In its sample, this clonotype was seen a few times. The chain couples TRBV7-2 to TRBJ1-1; D gene unclear. V was shortened by 4 bases and J by 0 bases, with 9 bases between the two germline ends. The CDR3 covers 14 residues. CDR1 SGHTA and CDR2 FQGNSA come from the germline V gene. The CDR3 DNA reads TGTGCCAGCAGCTGGACGGTTATGAACACTGAAGCTTTCTTT. As protein: CASSWTVMNTEAFF.

V usage is TRBV6-6 and J usage is TRBJ2-3; 12 nucleotides match TRBD2. The germline V gene encodes CDR1 MNHNY and CDR2 SVGAGI (reference sequence). J lost 0 bases, V lost 4 bases, and 14 bases had no gene match. This CDR3 contains 20 residues. CDR3 nucleotide sequence: TGTGCCAGCAGTTGGCCCCCGACTAGCGGGGGAACCCCTAGCACAGATACGCAGTATTTT. It is translated as CASSWPPTSGGTPSTDTQYF.

This clonotype occurred a few times. This rearrangement joins TRBV12-3 or TRBV12-4 to TRBJ2-7, with D perhaps matching TRBD1 (5 bases). CDR3 length equals 15 residues. Trimming cost V 1 base and J 7 bases, with 17 bases left between them. CDR3: CASSLGVGRAREQYF. In nucleotides, the CDR3 is TGTGCCAGCAGTTTAGGAGTGGGCAGGGCGCGGGAGCAGTACTTC.

This clonotype was recorded many times. The chain recombines TRBV2 with TRBJ2-7; D perhaps matches TRBD1 (5 bases). This CDR3 is built from 13 residues. CDR1 is SNHLY and CDR2 is FYNNEI in the germline V gene. V lost 7 bases and J lost 0, with 10 bases in between. This CDR3 is CASNQGTSYEQYF. CDR3 coding DNA: TGTGCCAGCAATCAGGGCACCTCCTACGAGCAGTACTTC.

Points on this clonotype: This may be a read error: a much more frequent sequence differs by one nucleotide. V and J are TRBV7-3 and TRBJ2-1, with TRBD1 matching over 7 bases. Germline V gene sequence: CDR1 SGHTA, CDR2 FQGTGA. Trimming removed 5 bases from V and 6 bases from J; junction bases left unmatched: 10. CDR3 length: 15 amino acids. This CDR3 is CASSPQGTSANEQFF. The CDR3 DNA reads TGTGCCAGCAGCCCACAGGGGACATCCGCCAATGAGCAGTTCTTC.

The chain joins TRBV9 to TRBJ2-7; D is possibly TRBD2 (7 bases). Trimming removed 7 bases at V and 3 bases at J, with 20 bases between. This CDR3 comprises 15 residues. Germline V CDR1 and CDR2: SGDLS, YYNGEE. CDR3 region: CASSPLGGLGYEQYF. The DNA for the CDR3 is TGTGCCAGCTCCCCCCTGGGGGGGCTGGGCTACGAGCAGTACTTC. The whole variable domain, filled in from reference TRBV9 and TRBJ2-7, reads DSGVTQTPKHLITATGQRVTLRCSPRSGDLSVYWYQQSLDQGLQFLIQYYNGEERAKGNILERFSAQQFPDLHSELNLSSLELGDSALYFCASSPLGGLGYEQYFGPGTRLTVT.

CDR3 DNA: TGTGCCACCAGTGTTACAGGCACAGATACGCAGTATTTT. Translating it yields CATSVTGTDTQYF. The chain combines TRBV24-1 with TRBJ2-3; D gene unclear. Germline values: CDR1 KGHDR, CDR2 SFDVKD. This CDR3 has 13 amino acids. Trimming removed 5 bases at V and 1 base at J, with 6 bases between.

The genes are TRBV6-2 or TRBV6-3 and TRBJ2-5; no clear D gene. Germline CDR1 is MNHEY and CDR2 is SVGEGT. V lost 0 bases, J lost 2 bases, and 7 bases lay in between. The CDR3 consists of 14 residues. The CDR3 DNA sequence: TGTGCCAGCAGTTACTCGCCTTCACAAGAGACCCAGTACTTC. Translated, it gives CASSYSPSQETQYF.

The V and J genes are TRBV7-2 and TRBJ2-1, with 7 positions matching TRBD2. The V gene's germline CDR1 is SGHTA and CDR2 FQGNSA. V was pared by 5 bases and J by 6 bases, with 13 bases of the junction left unmatched. This CDR3 has 16 amino acids. The CDR3 sequence: CASSIRSQRGSNEQFF. The CDR3 coding sequence is TGTGCCAGCAGCATAAGGTCCCAGCGGGGCTCCAATGAGCAGTTCTTC.

This clonotype was seen only a few times. The chain carries TRBV7-6 and TRBJ2-1; D uncertain. This CDR3 is built from 18 residues. Trimming shortened V by 1 base and J by 0 bases, and 16 bases separated the two germline ends. Germline V gene lookup returns CDR1 SGHVS and CDR2 FNYEAQ. DNA of the CDR3: TGTGCCAGCAGCTTAGAAGGACCTGGCTACCCCTCCTACAATGAGCAGTTCTTC. Protein sequence: CASSLEGPGYPSYNEQFF. Full variable domain (outside the CDR3, taken from reference TRBV7-6 and TRBJ2-1): GAGVSQSPRYKVTKRGQDVALRCDPISGHVSLYWYRQALGQGPEFLTYFNYEAQQDKSGLPNDRFSAERPEGSISTLTIQRTEQRDSAMYRCASSLEGPGYPSYNEQFFGPGTRLTVL.

V and J are TRBV12-3 or TRBV12-4 and TRBJ1-5; D remains ambiguous. The length of the CDR3 is 14 residues. V lost 6 bases to trimming and J lost 3 bases, with 12 bases between them. The CDR3 nucleotides read TGTGCCAGCAGGAGTTCGGAGGACAATCAGCCCCAGCATTTT. It yields the protein CASRSSEDNQPQHF.

This clonotype was observed a handful of times. This chain links TRBV2 with TRBJ1-3; D is perhaps TRBD1 (6 bases). The V end was cut by 6 bases, the J end by 0 bases, with 12 bases between. The CDR3 totals 15 residues. Looked up from germline, CDR1 is SNHLY and CDR2 is FYNNEI. The CDR3: CASSYSGASGNTIYF. CDR3 DNA sequence: TGTGCCAGCAGCTACTCGGGGGCCTCTGGAAACACCATATATTTT.

The V and J genes are TRBV7-2 and TRBJ2-7, with 12 bases fitting TRBD2. Trimming at V came to 2 bases and at J to 5 bases, leaving 4 bases not matched to a gene. This CDR3 has 15 amino acids. Germline CDR1 reads SGHTA; CDR2 reads FQGNSA. This CDR3 reads CASSLLAGGWDEQYF. The CDR3 nucleotides are TGTGCCAGCAGCTTACTAGCGGGGGGGTGGGACGAGCAGTACTTC.

Here the CDR3 reads CASSSAGGNQPQHF. CDR3 bases: TGTGCCAGCAGTTCCGCAGGGGGCAATCAGCCCCAGCATTTT. The genes are TRBV12-3 or TRBV12-4 and TRBJ1-5; maybe TRBD1 (6 bases). This CDR3 spans 14 amino acids. The V gene lost 4 bases and the J gene lost 2 bases, with 9 bases spanning the gap.